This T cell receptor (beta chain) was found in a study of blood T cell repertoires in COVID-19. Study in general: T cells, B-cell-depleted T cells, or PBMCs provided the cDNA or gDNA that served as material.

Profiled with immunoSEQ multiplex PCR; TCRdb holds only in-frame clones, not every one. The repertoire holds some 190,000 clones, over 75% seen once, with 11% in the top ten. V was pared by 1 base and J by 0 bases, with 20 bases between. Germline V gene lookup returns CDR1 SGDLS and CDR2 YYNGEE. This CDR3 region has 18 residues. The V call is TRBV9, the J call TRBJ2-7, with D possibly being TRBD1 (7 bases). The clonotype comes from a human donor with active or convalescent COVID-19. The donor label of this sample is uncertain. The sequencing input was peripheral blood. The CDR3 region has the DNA TGTGCCAGCAGCGTACAGGGGGAGGTATTCGGAGCCTCCTACGAGCAGTACTTC. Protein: CASSVQGEVFGASYEQYF.